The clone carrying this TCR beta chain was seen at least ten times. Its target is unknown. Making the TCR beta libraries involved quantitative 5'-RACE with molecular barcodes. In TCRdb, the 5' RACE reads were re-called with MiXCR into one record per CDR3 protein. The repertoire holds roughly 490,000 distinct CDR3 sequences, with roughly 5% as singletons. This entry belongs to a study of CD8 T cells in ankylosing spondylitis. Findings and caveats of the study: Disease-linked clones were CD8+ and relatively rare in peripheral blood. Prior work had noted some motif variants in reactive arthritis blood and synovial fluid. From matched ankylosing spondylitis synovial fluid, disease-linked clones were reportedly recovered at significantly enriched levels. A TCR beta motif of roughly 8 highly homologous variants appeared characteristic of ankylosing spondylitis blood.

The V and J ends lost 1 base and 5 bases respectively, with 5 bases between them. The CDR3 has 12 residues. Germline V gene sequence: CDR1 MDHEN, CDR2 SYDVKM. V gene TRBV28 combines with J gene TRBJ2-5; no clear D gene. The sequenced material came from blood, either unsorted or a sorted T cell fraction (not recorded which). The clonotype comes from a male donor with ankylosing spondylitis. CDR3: CASSLSVETQYF. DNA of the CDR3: TGTGCCAGCAGTTTATCGGTTGAGACCCAGTACTTC.